Listed below are T cell receptor beta chains from one sample, sequenced in a study of cytomegalovirus exposure and HLA in healthy donors. Produced via immunoSEQ multiplex PCR; TCRdb's table is partial and in-frame only. The data show 170,000 or so clones, roughly 78% seen once. Specimen: PBMCs. The receptors derive from a woman aged 45-65 years in good health and CMV-seropositive. CDR3s include the opening cysteine and the closing phenylalanine or tryptophan. A D gene is named only where the DNA matches it firmly. Size is omitted from some rows. Given values are once, few, many or a class for expanded clones.

d_gene: -
j_gene: TRBJ1-2
v_gene: TRBV5-4
abundance: -
len: 13
CDR3aa: CASSTTGNYGYTF
CDR3nt: TGTGCCAGCAGCACAACAGGGAACTATGGCTACACCTTC

d_gene: -
j_gene: TRBJ2-5
v_gene: TRBV7-3
abundance: -
len: 17
CDR3aa: CASIPTNRGHPLQTQYF
CDR3nt: TGTGCCAGCATCCCCACAAACCGGGGACATCCCCTCCAGACCCAGTACTTC

d_gene: -
j_gene: TRBJ2-5
v_gene: TRBV2
abundance: -
len: 12
CDR3aa: CASTALQETQYF
CDR3nt: TGTGCCAGCACAGCGTTACAAGAGACCCAGTACTTC

d_gene: -
j_gene: TRBJ2-7
v_gene: TRBV5-4
abundance: -
len: 14
CDR3aa: CASSLAGRTYEQYF
CDR3nt: TGTGCCAGCAGCTTGGCCGGCAGGACCTACGAGCAGTACTTC

d_gene: TRBD1
j_gene: TRBJ2-2
v_gene: TRBV2
abundance: few
len: 14
CDR3aa: CASSEFQGAGELFF
CDR3nt: TGTGCCAGCAGTGAATTCCAGGGGGCCGGGGAGCTGTTTTTT

d_gene: TRBD1
j_gene: TRBJ2-6
v_gene: TRBV10-3
abundance: -
len: 18
CDR3aa: CAISESGTGATGANVLTF
CDR3nt: TGTGCCATCAGTGAATCCGGGACAGGGGCTACGGGGGCCAACGTCCTGACTTTC

d_gene: -
j_gene: TRBJ2-3
v_gene: TRBV5-5
abundance: -
len: 14
CDR3aa: CASSPSTSPDTQYF
CDR3nt: TGTGCCAGCAGCCCCAGTACTAGCCCAGATACGCAGTATTTT

d_gene: -
j_gene: TRBJ1-2
v_gene: TRBV9
abundance: -
len: 12
CDR3aa: CASSVGGGGYTF
CDR3nt: TGTGCCAGCAGCGTGGGCGGGGGAGGCTACACCTTC

d_gene: -
j_gene: TRBJ2-2
v_gene: TRBV5-1
abundance: -
len: 16
CDR3aa: CASSLDGGGITGELFF
CDR3nt: TGCGCCAGCAGCTTGGATGGAGGGGGCATTACCGGGGAGCTGTTTTTT

d_gene: TRBD1
j_gene: TRBJ1-2
v_gene: TRBV6-5
abundance: -
len: 14
CDR3aa: CASIQDRAAYGYTF
CDR3nt: TGTGCCAGCATCCAGGACAGGGCGGCGTATGGCTACACCTTC

d_gene: TRBD1
j_gene: TRBJ1-2
v_gene: TRBV9
abundance: -
len: 15
CDR3aa: CASSTRDRPNYGYTF
CDR3nt: TGTGCCAGCAGCACCAGGGACAGACCCAATTATGGCTACACCTTC

d_gene: -
j_gene: TRBJ2-7
v_gene: TRBV7-9
abundance: -
len: 15
CDR3aa: CASSSYGQPSYEQYF
CDR3nt: TGTGCCAGCAGCTCCTATGGACAGCCGAGCTACGAGCAGTACTTC

d_gene: TRBD1
j_gene: TRBJ1-2
v_gene: TRBV11-2
abundance: medium-sized
len: 11
CDR3aa: CASSLGQGNTF
CDR3nt: TGTGCCAGCAGCTTAGGACAGGGGAACACCTTC

d_gene: TRBD2
j_gene: TRBJ2-2
v_gene: TRBV10-3
abundance: -
len: 16
CDR3aa: CAISEEDSGATGELFF
CDR3nt: TGTGCCATCAGTGAGGAGGATAGCGGGGCCACCGGGGAGCTGTTTTTT

d_gene: TRBD1
j_gene: TRBJ2-2
v_gene: TRBV7-9
abundance: -
len: 18
CDR3aa: CASSLATGQGEGTGELFF
CDR3nt: TGTGCCAGCAGCTTAGCGACAGGACAGGGGGAAGGCACCGGGGAGCTGTTTTTT

d_gene: TRBD2
j_gene: TRBJ2-1
v_gene: TRBV12-5
abundance: -
len: 15
CDR3aa: CASGLVLAGNNEQFF
CDR3nt: TGTGCTAGTGGTTTGGTACTAGCGGGGAACAATGAGCAGTTCTTC

d_gene: -
j_gene: TRBJ1-4
v_gene: TRBV19
abundance: -
len: 15
CDR3aa: CASSIEGRVSAELFF
CDR3nt: TGTGCCAGTAGTATTGAAGGGAGAGTGTCGGCGGAACTGTTTTTT

d_gene: TRBD1
j_gene: TRBJ1-2
v_gene: TRBV6-5
abundance: -
len: 13
CDR3aa: CASRTQGAEGYTF
CDR3nt: TGTGCCAGCAGAACTCAGGGGGCAGAGGGCTACACCTTC

d_gene: -
j_gene: TRBJ1-1
v_gene: TRBV19
abundance: -
len: 13
CDR3aa: CASSQQMNTEAFF
CDR3nt: TGTGCCAGTAGTCAACAGATGAACACTGAAGCTTTCTTT

d_gene: -
j_gene: TRBJ1-1
v_gene: TRBV6-5
abundance: -
len: 16
CDR3aa: CASSYAQGWRHTEAFF
CDR3nt: TGTGCCAGCAGTTACGCCCAGGGGTGGAGGCACACTGAAGCTTTCTTT

d_gene: TRBD2
j_gene: TRBJ2-1
v_gene: TRBV9
abundance: -
len: 16
CDR3aa: CASSVSTSGGLNEQFF
CDR3nt: TGTGCCAGCAGCGTGTCGACTAGCGGGGGGCTGAATGAGCAGTTCTTC

d_gene: TRBD2
j_gene: TRBJ2-5
v_gene: TRBV4-2
abundance: once
len: 17
CDR3aa: CASSQGGRRGIPETQYF
CDR3nt: TGTGCCAGCAGCCAAGGCGGGAGACGGGGGATCCCAGAGACCCAGTACTTC

d_gene: TRBD1
j_gene: TRBJ2-7
v_gene: TRBV19
abundance: -
len: 13
CDR3aa: CASSSDRGYEQYF
CDR3nt: TGTGCCAGTAGTTCAGACAGGGGCTACGAGCAGTACTTC

d_gene: TRBD1
j_gene: TRBJ2-2
v_gene: TRBV2
abundance: -
len: 14
CDR3aa: CASAGQGNTGELFF
CDR3nt: TGTGCCAGCGCGGGACAGGGGAACACCGGGGAGCTGTTTTTT

d_gene: -
j_gene: TRBJ1-6
v_gene: TRBV9
abundance: few
len: 16
CDR3aa: CASSVSPQGPNSPLHF
CDR3nt: TGTGCCAGCAGCGTCTCCCCACAGGGACCTAATTCACCCCTCCACTTT

d_gene: TRBD2
j_gene: TRBJ2-5
v_gene: TRBV5-6
abundance: -
len: 14
CDR3aa: CASSVGTNQETQYF
CDR3nt: TGTGCCAGCAGCGTCGGGACTAACCAAGAGACCCAGTACTTC

d_gene: TRBD1
j_gene: TRBJ1-1
v_gene: TRBV6-1
abundance: -
len: 14
CDR3aa: CASRGQGVNAEAFF
CDR3nt: TGTGCCAGCAGGGGACAGGGAGTCAATGCTGAAGCTTTCTTT

d_gene: TRBD2
j_gene: TRBJ2-2
v_gene: TRBV6-6
abundance: -
len: 16
CDR3aa: CASSFLAGGGTGELFF
CDR3nt: TGTGCCAGCAGTTTCCTAGCGGGGGGGGGCACCGGGGAGCTGTTTTTT

d_gene: -
j_gene: TRBJ2-3
v_gene: TRBV7-9
abundance: -
len: 11
CDR3aa: CASSLIDTQYF
CDR3nt: TGTGCCAGCAGCCTAATAGATACGCAGTATTTT

d_gene: -
j_gene: TRBJ1-2
v_gene: TRBV6-5
abundance: -
len: 12
CDR3aa: CATIGGVNGYTF
CDR3nt: TGTGCCACGATCGGGGGTGTCAATGGCTACACCTTC

d_gene: TRBD2
j_gene: TRBJ2-7
v_gene: TRBV19
abundance: -
len: 17
CDR3aa: CASSIEAGTSGGYEQYF
CDR3nt: TGTGCCAGTAGTATAGAGGCTGGAACAAGCGGGGGCTACGAGCAGTACTTC

d_gene: TRBD2
j_gene: TRBJ2-3
v_gene: TRBV30
abundance: -
len: 15
CDR3aa: CAWSVGGGVTDTQYF
CDR3nt: TGTGCCTGGAGTGTGGGCGGGGGGGTCACAGATACGCAGTATTTT

d_gene: -
j_gene: TRBJ1-6
v_gene: TRBV6-1
abundance: -
len: 12
CDR3aa: CASNGIYSPLHF
CDR3nt: TGTGCCAGCAACGGGATATATTCACCCCTCCACTTT

d_gene: TRBD1
j_gene: TRBJ2-7
v_gene: TRBV30
abundance: -
len: 14
CDR3aa: CAWSADRVSYEQYF
CDR3nt: TGTGCCTGGAGTGCGGACAGGGTCTCCTACGAGCAGTACTTC

d_gene: TRBD1
j_gene: TRBJ1-5
v_gene: TRBV29-1
abundance: -
len: 12
CDR3aa: CSAGDRGQPQHF
CDR3nt: TGCAGCGCAGGGGACAGGGGTCAGCCCCAGCATTTT

d_gene: -
j_gene: TRBJ2-2
v_gene: TRBV5-4
abundance: -
len: 13
CDR3aa: CASSLTDTGELFF
CDR3nt: TGTGCCAGCAGCTTGACAGACACCGGGGAGCTGTTTTTT

d_gene: TRBD1
j_gene: TRBJ1-1
v_gene: TRBV19
abundance: -
len: 14
CDR3aa: CASSTRTGYTEAFF
CDR3nt: TGTGCCAGTAGTACTCGGACAGGGTACACTGAAGCTTTCTTT

d_gene: TRBD1
j_gene: TRBJ1-1
v_gene: TRBV5-1
abundance: -
len: 12
CDR3aa: CASSFDRGRAFF
CDR3nt: TGCGCCAGCAGCTTCGACAGGGGGCGTGCTTTCTTT

d_gene: TRBD1
j_gene: TRBJ1-2
v_gene: TRBV5-1
abundance: -
len: 15
CDR3aa: CASSLVQGTNYGYTF
CDR3nt: TGCGCCAGCAGCTTGGTACAGGGGACTAACTATGGCTACACCTTC

d_gene: -
j_gene: TRBJ1-6
v_gene: TRBV5-6
abundance: -
len: 13
CDR3aa: CASTRRGNSPLHF
CDR3nt: TGTGCCAGCACTCGGCGAGGGAATTCACCCCTCCACTTT

d_gene: -
j_gene: TRBJ1-2
v_gene: TRBV19
abundance: -
len: 14
CDR3aa: CASSINSINYGYTF
CDR3nt: TGTGCCAGTAGTATAAACAGTATTAACTATGGCTACACCTTC

d_gene: TRBD2
j_gene: TRBJ2-1
v_gene: TRBV29-1
abundance: -
len: 15
CDR3aa: CSVEEAGGRGNEQFF
CDR3nt: TGCAGCGTTGAAGAAGCGGGGGGCCGGGGCAATGAGCAGTTCTTC

d_gene: -
j_gene: TRBJ1-1
v_gene: TRBV30
abundance: -
len: 14
CDR3aa: CAWALDYGLSEAFF
CDR3nt: TGTGCCTGGGCCTTGGACTACGGACTCTCTGAAGCTTTCTTT

d_gene: TRBD2
j_gene: TRBJ2-1
v_gene: TRBV7-9
abundance: -
len: 16
CDR3aa: CASSLSGGGTYNEQFF
CDR3nt: TGTGCCAGCAGCTTAAGTGGCGGGGGGACCTACAATGAGCAGTTCTTC

d_gene: -
j_gene: TRBJ2-7
v_gene: TRBV7-2
abundance: -
len: 14
CDR3aa: CASSLGGVNYEQYF
CDR3nt: TGTGCCAGCAGCTTAGGAGGCGTTAACTACGAGCAGTACTTC

d_gene: TRBD2
j_gene: TRBJ2-2
v_gene: TRBV11-2
abundance: few
len: 15
CDR3aa: CASSLYRGRTGELFF
CDR3nt: TGTGCCAGCAGCCTCTACCGCGGGAGGACCGGGGAGCTGTTTTTT

d_gene: -
j_gene: TRBJ2-1
v_gene: TRBV5-1
abundance: -
len: 14
CDR3aa: CASAGGTVYNEQFF
CDR3nt: TGCGCCAGCGCAGGAGGGACAGTCTACAATGAGCAGTTCTTC

d_gene: -
j_gene: TRBJ2-1
v_gene: TRBV5-4
abundance: -
len: 13
CDR3aa: CASSKVGDNEQFF
CDR3nt: TGTGCCAGCAGTAAGGTAGGGGACAATGAGCAGTTCTTC

d_gene: TRBD1
j_gene: TRBJ1-2
v_gene: TRBV19
abundance: -
len: 16
CDR3aa: CASSIRGQRANYGYTF
CDR3nt: TGTGCCAGTAGTATAAGGGGACAGAGAGCTAACTATGGCTACACCTTC

d_gene: TRBD2
j_gene: TRBJ2-3
v_gene: TRBV7-9
abundance: -
len: 15
CDR3aa: CASSLVAGRTDTQYF
CDR3nt: TGTGCCAGCAGCTTAGTAGCGGGGCGCACAGATACGCAGTATTTT

d_gene: -
j_gene: TRBJ1-3
v_gene: TRBV10-3
abundance: -
len: 12
CDR3aa: CAGRDSGNTIYF
CDR3nt: TGTGCCGGCCGGGACTCTGGAAACACCATATATTTT

d_gene: -
j_gene: TRBJ1-1
v_gene: TRBV29-1
abundance: -
len: 13
CDR3aa: CSVAAQGGTEAFF
CDR3nt: TGCAGCGTTGCAGCCCAGGGAGGGACTGAAGCTTTCTTT

d_gene: -
j_gene: TRBJ1-2
v_gene: TRBV9
abundance: -
len: 14
CDR3aa: CASSTRGGDYGYTF
CDR3nt: TGTGCCAGCAGCACACGCGGGGGAGACTATGGCTACACCTTC

d_gene: -
j_gene: TRBJ1-1
v_gene: TRBV12-5
abundance: -
len: 13
CDR3aa: CASGLAGGTEAFF
CDR3nt: TGTGCTAGTGGTCTCGCGGGAGGAACTGAAGCTTTCTTT

d_gene: -
j_gene: TRBJ1-1
v_gene: TRBV6-5
abundance: -
len: 12
CDR3aa: CASRGGAYEAFF
CDR3nt: TGTGCCAGCCGAGGCGGGGCCTATGAAGCTTTCTTT

d_gene: -
j_gene: TRBJ2-7
v_gene: TRBV11-2
abundance: -
len: 12
CDR3aa: CASSVAGDEQYF
CDR3nt: TGTGCCAGCAGCGTAGCAGGGGACGAGCAGTACTTC

d_gene: TRBD2
j_gene: TRBJ2-5
v_gene: TRBV5-4
abundance: -
len: 17
CDR3aa: CASSFLSGAGVGETQYF
CDR3nt: TGTGCCAGCAGTTTTCTTAGCGGGGCGGGTGTTGGAGAGACCCAGTACTTC

d_gene: TRBD2
j_gene: TRBJ2-1
v_gene: TRBV9
abundance: -
len: 18
CDR3aa: CASSGGTSGGISYNEQFF
CDR3nt: TGTGCCAGCAGCGGCGGGACTAGCGGGGGAATATCCTACAATGAGCAGTTCTTC

d_gene: -
j_gene: TRBJ2-1
v_gene: TRBV18
abundance: -
len: 14
CDR3aa: CASSPDSNYNEQFF
CDR3nt: TGTGCCAGCTCACCGGACAGCAACTACAATGAGCAGTTCTTC

d_gene: -
j_gene: TRBJ1-6
v_gene: TRBV7-2
abundance: -
len: 15
CDR3aa: CASSLRGGENSPLHF
CDR3nt: TGTGCCAGCAGCTTAAGGGGAGGGGAGAACTCACCCCTCCACTTT